The rows below give T cell receptor beta chains drawn from one sample of a study of cytomegalovirus exposure and HLA in healthy donors. Profiled with immunoSEQ multiplex PCR; TCRdb holds only in-frame clones, not every one. The sample comprises about 73,000 clones, about 95% of which are singletons, and around 3.2% rests with the top ten. The sequenced sample was PBMCs. Receptors were obtained from a man aged 18 to 30 in good health and CMV-seronegative. Each CDR3 is given with its conserved first and last residue. The D gene is left open where the match is weak. Clone size is shown for a subset of rows, as once, few, many or a class of expanded clone.

abundance | len | j_gene | v_gene | d_gene | CDR3nt | CDR3aa
- | 15 | TRBJ1-5 | TRBV27 | TRBD1 | TGTGCCAGCAGTTCGACAGGGGGCCTCAATCAGCCCCAGCATTTT | CASSSTGGLNQPQHF
- | 16 | TRBJ2-1 | TRBV5-6 | TRBD2 | TGTGCCAGCAGCTTGGGTGCGGGGGGGTGGTACAATGAGCAGTTCTTC | CASSLGAGGWYNEQFF
once | 16 | TRBJ1-3 | TRBV19 | - | TGTGCCAGCCTCCCCCTCTGGGGAGGAACTGGAAACACCATATATTTT | CASLPLWGGTGNTIYF
- | 14 | TRBJ1-2 | TRBV10-3 | - | TGTGCCATCAGTGATAACTCTGAGAACTATGGCTACACCTTC | CAISDNSENYGYTF
- | 13 | TRBJ2-7 | TRBV6-1 | - | TGTGCCAACTCACAGGGTAGGTCCTACGAGCAGTACTTC | CANSQGRSYEQYF
- | 11 | TRBJ2-7 | TRBV20-1 | - | TGCAGTGCTAGCGGGGTCTACGAGCAGTACTTC | CSASGVYEQYF
- | 13 | TRBJ1-5 | TRBV30 | TRBD1 | TGTGCCTTGGGACAGAATAGCAATCAGCCCCAGCATTTT | CALGQNSNQPQHF
- | 15 | TRBJ2-3 | TRBV7-2 | TRBD2 | TGTGCCAGCAGCTTAGCGGGGGGGTATACAGATACGCAGTATTTT | CASSLAGGYTDTQYF
- | 14 | TRBJ1-5 | TRBV19 | - | TGTGCCAGTAGTCCTTCGGGGGGTCTTCAGCCCCAGCATTTT | CASSPSGGLQPQHF
- | 14 | TRBJ2-1 | TRBV13 | - | TGTGCCAGCAGCTTAGAGCAGGGTTTGGCTGAGCAGTTCTTC | CASSLEQGLAEQFF
- | 14 | TRBJ1-1 | TRBV4-1 | - | TGCGCCAGCAGCCCCGTGAACGGAGACACTGAAGCTTTCTTT | CASSPVNGDTEAFF
- | 13 | TRBJ2-7 | TRBV6-6 | TRBD1 | TGTGCCAGCAGTTACTCGACCAGGGGGCGCGCGTACTTC | CASSYSTRGRAYF
- | 14 | TRBJ1-2 | TRBV27 | TRBD1 | TGTGCCAGCAGTTTAAATCCTGGACAGGATGGCTACACCTTC | CASSLNPGQDGYTF
- | 16 | TRBJ2-1 | TRBV4-3 | TRBD1 | TGCGCCAGCAGCCAAGACCCGCCAGGGGGAAAAAATGAGCAGTTCTTC | CASSQDPPGGKNEQFF
- | 11 | TRBJ2-1 | TRBV5-4 | - | TGTGCCAGCAGCTTCAACAATGAGCAGTTCTTC | CASSFNNEQFF
- | 14 | TRBJ1-4 | TRBV27 | - | TGTGCCAGCAGTGATAGTACAACTAATGAAAAACTGTTTTTT | CASSDSTTNEKLFF
- | 13 | TRBJ1-2 | TRBV30 | TRBD1 | TGTGCCTGGACGGGACAGCATAACTATGGCTACACCTTC | CAWTGQHNYGYTF
- | 11 | TRBJ1-3 | TRBV28 | - | TGTGCCAGCCGCTCGTCGGACACCATATATTTT | CASRSSDTIYF
- | 14 | TRBJ2-2 | TRBV5-6 | - | TGTGCCAGCAGCCCGACAGATTTGGTGTTGGAGCTGTTTTTT | CASSPTDLVLELFF
- | 14 | TRBJ2-3 | TRBV29-1 | TRBD1 | TGCAGCGTTGTAGGGACAGGCCCCACAGATACGCAGTATTTT | CSVVGTGPTDTQYF
once | 15 | TRBJ2-5 | TRBV5-1 | TRBD1 | TGCGCCAGCAGCAGCCCGGGACAGGGTCTAGAGACCCAGTACTTC | CASSSPGQGLETQYF
- | 15 | TRBJ2-5 | TRBV11-2 | - | TGTGCCAGCACCTCGGGGGAGCGCGGGGCAGAGACCCAGTACTTC | CASTSGERGAETQYF
- | 18 | TRBJ2-3 | TRBV5-1 | TRBD2 | TGCGCCAGCAGCAAAGGGACTAGCGGGGGGGTTTTGACAGATACGCAGTATTTT | CASSKGTSGGVLTDTQYF
- | 15 | TRBJ2-7 | TRBV28 | - | TGTGCCAGCAGTTCACAGGGTGTTGACTCCTACGAGCAGTACTTC | CASSSQGVDSYEQYF
- | 14 | TRBJ1-1 | TRBV9 | TRBD1 | TGTGCCAGCAGCCCCGTAGGGGGCGGCACTGAAGCTTTCTTT | CASSPVGGGTEAFF
- | 15 | TRBJ2-2 | TRBV19 | TRBD1 | TGTGCCAGCAAAGATCAGGGGGCGAACACCGGGGAGCTGTTTTTT | CASKDQGANTGELFF
- | 16 | TRBJ2-7 | TRBV28 | TRBD1 | TGTGCCAGCAGTTACCGAGGACAGGGCAGCTCCTACGAGCAGTACTTC | CASSYRGQGSSYEQYF
- | 16 | TRBJ2-1 | TRBV4-3 | TRBD2 | TGCGCCAGCAGCCAAGATACCAGCGGGGGGCTGAATGAGCAGTTCTTC | CASSQDTSGGLNEQFF
- | 12 | TRBJ1-2 | TRBV29-1 | - | TGCAGCGTTGAAGGGACAGTTTATGGCTACACCTTC | CSVEGTVYGYTF
- | 14 | TRBJ2-5 | TRBV2 | TRBD1 | TGTGCCAGCAGTTGGGACAGGGCCCAAGAGACCCAGTACTTC | CASSWDRAQETQYF
few | 14 | TRBJ1-4 | TRBV28 | - | TGTGCCAGCAGTTTACCAGTCACCGGGGGAAAACTGTTTTTT | CASSLPVTGGKLFF
- | 13 | TRBJ1-2 | TRBV30 | TRBD1 | TGTGCCTGGAGTCTGACAGGGGGTAATGGCTACACCTTC | CAWSLTGGNGYTF
once | 15 | TRBJ1-5 | TRBV6-1 | - | TGTGCCAGCAGTGAAGCCGGGGGGCCTTATCAGCCCCAGCATTTT | CASSEAGGPYQPQHF
- | 15 | TRBJ2-7 | TRBV19 | TRBD2 | TGTGCCAGTAGTATTAATAGCGGGGTTTACTACGAGCAGTACTTC | CASSINSGVYYEQYF
once | 16 | TRBJ2-5 | TRBV15 | TRBD1 | TGTGCCACCAGCACTCGCATTGACAGGGATCAAGAGACCCAGTACTTC | CATSTRIDRDQETQYF
- | 13 | TRBJ1-2 | TRBV9 | - | TGTGCCAGCAGCGTAGGGAGATATGATGGCTACACCTTC | CASSVGRYDGYTF
- | 15 | TRBJ2-7 | TRBV27 | TRBD1 | TGTGCCAGCAGTCTTGGACAGGGTGGGTCCTACGAGCAGTACTTC | CASSLGQGGSYEQYF
- | 14 | TRBJ2-3 | TRBV30 | - | TGTGCCTGGACTGGAGTTCCTAGGGGAGATACGCAGTATTTT | CAWTGVPRGDTQYF
- | 15 | TRBJ2-7 | TRBV19 | - | TGTGCCAGTAGTATAGACGCAGTCGGGGGTTACGAGCAGTACTTC | CASSIDAVGGYEQYF
- | 13 | TRBJ2-2 | TRBV2 | - | TGTGCCAGCAGGTACACGTACACCGGGGAGCTGTTTTTT | CASRYTYTGELFF
- | 14 | TRBJ2-7 | TRBV11-3 | - | TGTGCCAGCAGCAAAACCGCGGCCGGGTCCGAGCAGTACTTC | CASSKTAAGSEQYF
- | 13 | TRBJ2-7 | TRBV7-8 | TRBD1 | TGTGCCAGCAGCGTCGACAGGGCCTACGAGCAGTACTTC | CASSVDRAYEQYF
- | 17 | TRBJ2-3 | TRBV19 | TRBD2 | TGTGCCAGTAGCCTGCCCCCTAGCGGGGCTAAGAGGTATACGCAGTATTTT | CASSLPPSGAKRYTQYF
once | 15 | TRBJ1-2 | TRBV7-9 | - | TGTGCCAGCAGCTTAGGACGGGGAGAGAACTATGGCTACACCTTC | CASSLGRGENYGYTF
- | 17 | TRBJ2-2 | TRBV11-2 | TRBD2 | TGTGCCAGCAGCTTAAGGAGTCGGGGGGGCAGTATCGGGGAGCTGTTTTTT | CASSLRSRGGSIGELFF
- | 17 | TRBJ2-1 | TRBV5-6 | - | TGTGCCAGCAGCTTTCTGCAAGGGGGATCCCTCTCCAATGAGCAGTTCTTC | CASSFLQGGSLSNEQFF
- | 14 | TRBJ1-2 | TRBV15 | - | TGTGCCACCAGCAGAGGGGGGGATAACTATGGCTACACCTTC | CATSRGGDNYGYTF
- | 15 | TRBJ1-2 | TRBV4-3 | - | TGCGCCAGCAGCCGAGGGATTAGGACGGTAAATGGCTACACCTTC | CASSRGIRTVNGYTF
- | 15 | TRBJ1-2 | TRBV5-1 | TRBD1 | TGCGCCAGCAGCTTGGATGGACAGGCATCCTATGGCTACACCTTC | CASSLDGQASYGYTF
- | 14 | TRBJ2-2 | TRBV7-9 | TRBD1 | TGTGCCAGCAGCTTCGGACAGGGGGTCCGGGAGCTGTTTTTT | CASSFGQGVRELFF
- | 15 | TRBJ1-1 | TRBV6-1 | - | TGTGCCAGCACTCGGACAGCCAGTAGAGGATTGAACGCTTTCTTT | CASTRTASRGLNAFF
- | 15 | TRBJ1-2 | TRBV19 | TRBD1 | TGTGCCAGTAGTAGGACAGGGGGCGCCGACTATGGCTACACCTTC | CASSRTGGADYGYTF
- | 13 | TRBJ1-1 | TRBV5-1 | - | TGCGCCAGCGCTGTACAGGCGAACACTGAAGCTTTCTTT | CASAVQANTEAFF
- | 15 | TRBJ2-5 | TRBV27 | TRBD1 | TGTGCCAGCAGTCCTCAGGGGGCCAAAGGAGAGACCCAGTACTTC | CASSPQGAKGETQYF
- | 14 | TRBJ1-1 | TRBV18 | - | TGTGCCAGCTCACCACCTGCAGGGTTTACGGAAGCTTTCTTT | CASSPPAGFTEAFF